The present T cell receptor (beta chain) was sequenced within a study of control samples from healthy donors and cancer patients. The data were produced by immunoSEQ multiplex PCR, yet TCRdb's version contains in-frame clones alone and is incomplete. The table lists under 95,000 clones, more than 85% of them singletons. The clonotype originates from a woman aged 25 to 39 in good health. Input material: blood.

Here the CDR3 reads CASSPGSSGNTIYF. CDR3 bases: TGTGCCAGCAGCCCTGGAAGCTCTGGAAACACCATATATTTT. This chain connects TRBV7-3 to TRBJ1-3; D ambiguous. This CDR3 has 14 amino acids. Deletions cut 5 bases from V and 0 bases from J, with 8 bases between. Germline V gene sequence: CDR1 SGHTA, CDR2 FQGTGA.